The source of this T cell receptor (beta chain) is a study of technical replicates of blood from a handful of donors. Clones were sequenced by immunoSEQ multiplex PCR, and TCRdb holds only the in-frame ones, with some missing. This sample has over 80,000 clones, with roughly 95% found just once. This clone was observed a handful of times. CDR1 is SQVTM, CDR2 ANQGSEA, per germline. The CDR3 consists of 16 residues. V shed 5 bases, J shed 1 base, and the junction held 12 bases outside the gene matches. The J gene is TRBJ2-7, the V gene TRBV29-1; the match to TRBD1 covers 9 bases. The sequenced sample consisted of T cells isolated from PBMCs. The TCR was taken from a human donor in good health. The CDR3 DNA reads TGCAGCGTTACCCGATCGCTGACAGGGGGGTCCTACGAGCAGTACTTC. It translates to CSVTRSLTGGSYEQYF.